This T cell receptor beta chain was recorded in a study of blood T cell dynamics during melanoma immunotherapy. With 1 base removed from V and 2 bases from J, the gap between germline ends came to 9 bases. CDR3 size: 15 residues. Germline V CDR1 and CDR2: MGHRA, YSYEKL. Indicated time point: week 3, after first cycle of checkpoint inhibitor. Response was assessed by RECIST 1.1 at 12 weeks, except a couple of rapid progressors. Patients had no prior systemic cancer treatment, immunosuppressants or other active cancers. Points on this clone: Its antigen is not identified.

Only in-frame clones appear in the TCRdb table, and some are missing; sequencing was by immunoSEQ multiplex PCR. In the table there are approximately 3,500 clones, about 96% of which are singletons. Findings and caveats of the study: Among sorted CD8+ subsets, immune-effector cells had the highest clonality and cell-free DNA similarity.

The clonotype originates from a human donor with melanoma. Here the sequenced sample was effector memory CD8+ T cells from blood, taken from a patient treated with checkpoint blockade. The chain employs TRBV4-1 and TRBJ2-1; D assignment may be TRBD1 or TRBD2 (5 bases each). CDR3: CASSQAGTPYNEQFF. CDR3 DNA sequence: TGCGCCAGCAGCCAAGCCGGGACCCCCTACAATGAGCAGTTCTTC.